This TCR beta chain was retrieved from a study of blood T cell repertoires in COVID-19. In this sample, this clone turned up a few times. Only in-frame clones appear in the TCRdb table, and some are missing; sequencing was by immunoSEQ multiplex PCR. The table includes fewer than 350,000 clones, about nine tenths detected once. V was trimmed by 3 bases and J by 2 bases, leaving 20 bases between them. In germline, CDR1 is SGHRS, CDR2 YFSETQ. The CDR3 is 17 amino acids. This clonotype was sampled from a man aged 60 to 75 who had recovered from COVID-19. Sequencing was done on a sample of PBMCs or T cells enriched from blood (not recorded which). V and J are TRBV5-1 and TRBJ2-5, with D possibly being TRBD1 (6 bases). The CDR3 nucleotides read TGCGCCAGCAGCTCGCCAGGACTCCGGGACAATCAAGAGACCCAGTACTTC. Residues: CASSSPGLRDNQETQYF. Variable domain in full (rest from reference TRBV5-1 and TRBJ2-5): KAGVTQTPRYLIKTRGQQVTLSCSPISGHRSVSWYQQTPGQGLQFLFEYFSETQRNKGNFPGRFSGRQFSNSRSEMNVSTLELGDSALYLCASSSPGLRDNQETQYFGPGTRLLVL.